Described below is a single T cell receptor (beta chain) sequence and its context. This clone was observed a handful of times. Its target antigen remains unknown. There are no base qualities to consult, and no much larger clone falls within one base. Library construction relied on PCR. The sequencer was an Illumina HiSeq 4000. High-throughput sequencing was used to profile the TCR beta-chain CDR3 region of each patient. In the source study's methods: A classifier to discriminate distant-metastatic papillary thyroid cancer patients was built from CDR3 differences across clinicopathological groups. To measure repertoire diversity the researchers used the Shannon index, while the Morisita-Horn index served to gauge how similar the tumor and blood repertoires were. TCRdb reprocessed the public reads (quality trimming at Q25 with fastp, clone calling with MiXCR) and kept in-frame beta chains. The authors' filters were not applied to this entry. This sample comprises about 10,000 clones, roughly 30% of them detected only once. The top ten clonotypes cover approximately 16% of the sample.

Before undergoing thyroid surgery, none of the patients had been given any kind of treatment. Using T-cell receptor beta sequencing, the researchers looked back retrospectively at clinical samples from patients, gathered between the early 2010s and the late 2010s. The entry originates in a study of metastatic and nonmetastatic thyroid tumors (dated by TCRdb to about 2020). With respect to the entire study: The researchers compared repertoires between peripheral blood samples and tumor or nodule tissue samples from patients with malignant or benign thyroid disease.

Broader findings and caveats from the paper: TCR beta diversity was reported as significantly higher in malignant tumors than in benign nodules, in both blood and tumor samples.

The origin of this receptor is a female donor with papillary thyroid cancer or a benign thyroid nodule (not recorded which). Some clones in this sample may be carry-over from other donors' samples. Source material: tumor tissue.

The CDR3 in this case is CSATNGTSGRAVNEQYF. Read as DNA, the sequence is TGCAGTGCTACCAACGGGACTAGCGGGAGGGCCGTTAACGAGCAGTACTTC. The sequence joins TRBV20-1 to TRBJ2-7; 16 of the junction bases match TRBD2. The CDR3 measures 17 amino acids from cysteine to phenylalanine. Only the CDR3 part of the read is kept: 51 bases, read in frame from the first base. CDR1 DFQATT and CDR2 SNEGSKA were looked up in the germline V gene (reference sequence). V has 4 bases trimmed and J has 5 bases trimmed; junction bases matching no gene number 11.